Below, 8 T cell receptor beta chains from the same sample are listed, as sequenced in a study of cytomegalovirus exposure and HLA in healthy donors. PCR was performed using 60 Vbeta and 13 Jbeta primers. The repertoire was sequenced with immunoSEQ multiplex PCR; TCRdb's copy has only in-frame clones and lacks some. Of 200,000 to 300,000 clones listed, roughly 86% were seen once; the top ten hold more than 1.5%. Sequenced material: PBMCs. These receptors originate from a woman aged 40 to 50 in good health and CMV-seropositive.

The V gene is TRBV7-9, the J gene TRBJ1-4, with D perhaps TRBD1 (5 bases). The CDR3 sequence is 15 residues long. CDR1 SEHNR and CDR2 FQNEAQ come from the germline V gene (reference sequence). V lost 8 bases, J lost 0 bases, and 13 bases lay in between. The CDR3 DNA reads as TGTGCCAGCTCCCGCGGGGACCCAACTAATGAAAAACTGTTTTTT. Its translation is CASSRGDPTNEKLFF.

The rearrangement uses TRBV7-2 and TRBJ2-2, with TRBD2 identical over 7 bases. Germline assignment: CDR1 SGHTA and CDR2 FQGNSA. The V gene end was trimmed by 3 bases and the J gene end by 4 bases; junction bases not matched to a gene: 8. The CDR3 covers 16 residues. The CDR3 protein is CASSFGSGLSTGELFF. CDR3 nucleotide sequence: TGTGCCAGCAGCTTTGGGTCGGGACTAAGCACCGGGGAGCTGTTTTTT. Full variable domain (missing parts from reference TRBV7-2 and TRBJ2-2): GAGVSQSPSNKVTEKGKDVELRCDPISGHTALYWYRQSLGQGLEFLIYFQGNSAPDKSGLPSDRFSAERTGGSVSTLTIQRTQQEDSAVYLCASSFGSGLSTGELFFGEGSRLTVL.

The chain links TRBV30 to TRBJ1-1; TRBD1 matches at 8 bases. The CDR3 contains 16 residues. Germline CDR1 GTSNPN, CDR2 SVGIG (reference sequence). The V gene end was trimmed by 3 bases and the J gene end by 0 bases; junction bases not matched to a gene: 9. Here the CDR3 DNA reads TGTGCCTGGAGGGACTACAGGGGGTGGTTGAACACTGAAGCTTTCTTT. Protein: CAWRDYRGWLNTEAFF. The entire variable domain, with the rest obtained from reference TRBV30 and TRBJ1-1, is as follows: SQTIHQWPATLVQPVGSPLSLECTVEGTSNPNLYWYRQAAGRGLQLLFYSVGIGQISSEVPQNLSASRPQDRQFILSSKKLLLSDSGFYLCAWRDYRGWLNTEAFFGQGTRLTVV.

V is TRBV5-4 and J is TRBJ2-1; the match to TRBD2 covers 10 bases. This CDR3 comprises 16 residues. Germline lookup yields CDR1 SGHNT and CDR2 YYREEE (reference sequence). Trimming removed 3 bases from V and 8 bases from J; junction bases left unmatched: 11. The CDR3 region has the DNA TGTGCCAGCAGCTCGCCCGAACTAGCGGGAACGTATGAGCAGTTCTTC. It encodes CASSSPELAGTYEQFF. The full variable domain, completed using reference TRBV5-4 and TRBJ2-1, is ETGVTQSPTHLIKTRGQQVTLRCSSQSGHNTVSWYQQALGQGPQFIFQYYREEENGRGNFPPRFSGLQFPNYSSELNVNALELDDSALYLCASSSPELAGTYEQFFGPGTRLTVL.

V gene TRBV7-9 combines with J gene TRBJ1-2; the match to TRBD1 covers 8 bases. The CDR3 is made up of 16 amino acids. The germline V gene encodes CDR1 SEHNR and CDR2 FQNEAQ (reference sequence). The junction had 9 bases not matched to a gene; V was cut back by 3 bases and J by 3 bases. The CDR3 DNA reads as TGTGCCAGCAGCTTCCGATCCGGGACAGGAGACTATGGCTACACCTTC. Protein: CASSFRSGTGDYGYTF.

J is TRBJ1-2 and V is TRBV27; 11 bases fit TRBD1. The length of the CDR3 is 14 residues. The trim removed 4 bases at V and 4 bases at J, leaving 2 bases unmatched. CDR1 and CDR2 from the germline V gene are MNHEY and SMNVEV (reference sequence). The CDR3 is CASSSGTGGYGYTF. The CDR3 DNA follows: TGTGCCAGCAGTTCCGGGACAGGGGGCTATGGCTACACCTTC.

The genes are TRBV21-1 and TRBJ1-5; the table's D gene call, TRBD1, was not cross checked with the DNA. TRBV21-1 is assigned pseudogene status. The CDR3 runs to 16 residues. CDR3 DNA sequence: TGTGCCAGCAGCAATCGTGGCACAGATCGCAATCAGCCCCAGCATTTT. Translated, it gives CASSNRGTDRNQPQHF.

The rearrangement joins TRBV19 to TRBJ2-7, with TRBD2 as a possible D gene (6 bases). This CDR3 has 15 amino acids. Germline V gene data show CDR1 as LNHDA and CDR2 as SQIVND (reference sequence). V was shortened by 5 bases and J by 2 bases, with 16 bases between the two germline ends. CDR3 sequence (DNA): TGTGCCAGTAGTCCTCTCGGGGGTGGTCCCTACGAGCAGTACTTC. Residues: CASSPLGGGPYEQYF.